Listed here are 18 T cell receptor beta chains from one sample, sequenced in a study of shared clonotypes between healthy human individuals. Sequencing used immunoSEQ multiplex PCR; TCRdb keeps in-frame clones, though not all of them. The sample has over a million clones; roughly 74% are singletons. Sample: memory CD4+ T cells from PBMCs. Subset in this sample: CD45RA-negative fraction. Receptors originate from a man in his late teens or twenties in good health. Some clones in this sample may be carry-over from other donors' samples.

In the case of this clone: A read error is the likely source, as a far larger clone sits one nucleotide away. The chain is built from TRBV5-6 and TRBJ2-7; weak D call: TRBD1 (6 bases). Trimming shortened V by 4 bases and J by 3 bases, and 14 bases separated the two germline ends. The CDR3 sequence is 14 residues long. The germline V gene has CDR1 SGHDT and CDR2 YYEEEE. CDR3 residues: CASSLRGSGYEQYF. The CDR3 DNA follows: TGTGCCAGCAGCCTGAGGGGGAGCGGCTACGAGCAGTACTTC.

The chain uses TRBV6-6 and TRBJ1-1; perhaps TRBD1 as D (5 bases). V lost 8 bases and J 1 base, leaving 14 bases between the germline ends. Germline CDR1 MNHNY, CDR2 SVGAGI (reference sequence). This CDR3 has 14 residues. CDR3 nucleotides: TGTGCCAGCTTCCCCGGGGGGACGAACACTGAAGCTTTCTTT. This codes for CASFPGGTNTEAFF.

The V and J genes are TRBV18 and TRBJ2-1; tentative D call: TRBD1 (5 bases). The germline CDR1 and CDR2 sequences are KGHSH and LQKENI. Between the trimmed V and J ends, which lost 4 bases and 8 bases, there was a span of 9 bases. CDR3 length: 12 amino acids. The CDR3 reads CASSLKGYEQFF. The CDR3 DNA follows: TGTGCCAGCTCACTTAAGGGGTATGAGCAGTTCTTC.

The chain uses TRBV10-3 and TRBJ1-3, with TRBD1 as a possible D gene (6 bases). Germline CDR1 reads ENHRY; CDR2 reads SYGVKD. The length of the CDR3 is 12 residues. Trimming shortened V by 10 bases and J by 1 base, and 8 bases separated the two germline ends. The CDR3 sequence is CASQGSGNTIYF. As DNA, the CDR3 is TGTGCCAGCCAGGGGTCTGGAAACACCATATATTTT.

The genes are TRBV7-2 and TRBJ2-1; 10 bases line up with TRBD2. The CDR3 is 16 amino acids. Germline loops: CDR1 SGHTA, CDR2 FQGNSA. V trimming: 1 base; J trimming: 9 bases; junction bases outside the gene matches: 9. The CDR3 sequence: CASSLVGGLAGVEQFF. The CDR3 bases are TGTGCCAGCAGCTTAGTAGGGGGGCTAGCGGGAGTTGAGCAGTTCTTC.

This chain uses TRBV6-1 with TRBJ2-7, with unresolved D. The CDR3 is 13 residues long. The germline V gene encodes CDR1 MNHNS and CDR2 SASEGT. V was cut by 1 base and J by 9 bases, with 13 bases left in between. The CDR3 coding sequence is TGTGCCAGCAGTGAAGATATCTACGTGGGGCAGTACTTC. Amino acids: CASSEDIYVGQYF.

This clone was observed a few times. This rearrangement joins TRBV10-1 to TRBJ1-1; 7 nucleotides agree with TRBD1. With 6 bases clipped from V and 12 bases from J, the junction kept 16 bases outside the gene matches. This CDR3 region has 14 residues. CDR1 is WNHNN and CDR2 is SYGVQD in the germline V gene (reference sequence). DNA of the CDR3: TGCGCCAGCAGCGAAGACAGGGTCTTTCGTGGGACTTTCTTT. Translating gives CASSEDRVFRGTFF.

There are a few counts of this clone. The CDR3 DNA reads TGTGCCAGCAGAGGGACGGCCTACAATGAGCAGTTCTTC. It is translated as CASRGTAYNEQFF. The chain employs TRBV27 and TRBJ2-1, with D perhaps TRBD1 or TRBD2 (5 bases each). CDR3 length: 13 amino acids. V lost 6 bases to trimming and J lost 2 bases, with 8 bases between them. In germline, CDR1 is MNHEY, CDR2 SMNVEV (reference sequence).

This clone occurred once. Sequence at one end of the junction differs from germline and may be a read error. The genes are TRBV7-3 and TRBJ2-1, with TRBD2 identical over 8 bases. The CDR3 spans 15 residues. Germline lookup yields CDR1 SGHTA and CDR2 FQGTGA. The CDR3 region has the DNA TGTGCCAGCAGCCGACTAGCGCGAGGTCCTTCAGCCATGATCTTC. Translated, it gives CASSRLARGPSAMIF.

This rearrangement joins TRBV18 to TRBJ2-1, with TRBD2 identical over 11 bases. CDR3 size: 16 residues. V dropped 2 bases and J dropped 15; count of bases not matched to a gene: 15. Germline V lookup: CDR1 KGHSH, CDR2 LQKENI. DNA of the CDR3: TGTGCCAGCTCACCAGTGACCCTAGCGGGAGGCCCCTCTCTGTTCTTC. Protein: CASSPVTLAGGPSLFF.

The V gene is TRBV5-1, the J gene TRBJ2-5, with 7 positions matching TRBD1. V lost 4 bases and J lost 4; bases outside the gene matches: 13. This CDR3 has 16 residues. The germline CDR1 and CDR2 sequences are SGHRS and YFSETQ. CDR3 DNA sequence: TGCGCCAGCAGCCCAAGGCCTGACAGGGCCGGAGAGACCCAGTACTTC. Its protein is CASSPRPDRAGETQYF.

V is TRBV10-3 and J is TRBJ2-1; D remains unclear. With 0 bases removed from V and 0 bases from J, the gap between germline ends came to 9 bases. CDR3 size: 16 residues. In germline, CDR1 is ENHRY, CDR2 SYGVKD. CDR3 in amino acids: CAISESGPSSYNEQFF. In DNA, the CDR3 is TGTGCCATCAGTGAGTCCGGACCGAGCTCCTACAATGAGCAGTTCTTC.

DNA for the CDR3: TGTGCCAGCAGCGTCACTAGCGGAGTTAGGGATGAGCAGTTCTTC. Its protein product is CASSVTSGVRDEQFF. The chain employs TRBV9 and TRBJ2-1; the match to TRBD2 covers 8 bases. This CDR3 region has 15 residues. Germline trimming cut 2 bases from V and 8 bases from J; bases unmatched to any gene: 9. Germline CDR1 SGDLS, CDR2 YYNGEE.

The rearrangement links TRBV9 to TRBJ2-2; D is undetermined. The CDR3 covers 13 residues. Per germline, CDR1 SGDLS and CDR2 YYNGEE. Trimming shortened V by 0 bases and J by 7 bases, and 7 bases separated the two germline ends. This chain's CDR3 is CASSVARDGELFF. The DNA of the CDR3 is TGTGCCAGCAGCGTAGCTAGGGACGGGGAGCTGTTTTTT.

This chain links TRBV7-8 with TRBJ2-2; no firm D call. Between the trimmed V and J ends, which lost 6 bases and 0 bases, there was a span of 14 bases. The CDR3 spans 16 residues. CDR1 and CDR2 (germline): SGHVS, FQNEAQ. CDR3 amino acids: CASRKYGPTNTGELFF. The CDR3 region has the DNA TGTGCCAGCAGAAAGTACGGACCTACGAACACCGGGGAGCTGTTTTTT. The full variable domain, its missing parts supplied by reference TRBV7-8 and TRBJ2-2, is GAGVSQSPRYKVAKRGQDVALRCDPISGHVSLFWYQQALGQGPEFLTYFQNEAQLDKSGLPSDRFFAERPEGSVSTLKIQRTQQEDSAVYLCASRKYGPTNTGELFFGEGSRLTVL.

The chain carries TRBV9 and TRBJ2-5; D gene ambiguous. This CDR3 is built from 13 residues. CDR1 is SGDLS and CDR2 is YYNGEE in the germline V gene. Trimming cost V 9 bases and J 4 bases, with 16 bases left between them. CDR3 protein: CATQRTERETQYF. The CDR3 DNA follows: TGTGCCACCCAAAGAACAGAGAGAGAGACCCAGTACTTC. The variable domain in full, with the rest retrieved from reference TRBV9 and TRBJ2-5, is DSGVTQTPKHLITATGQRVTLRCSPRSGDLSVYWYQQSLDQGLQFLIQYYNGEERAKGNILERFSAQQFPDLHSELNLSSLELGDSALYFCATQRTERETQYFGPGTRLLVL.

A remark on this clone: Other DNA sequences within the sample encode an identical CDR3. V is TRBV27 and J is TRBJ2-7; D might be TRBD1 (5 bases). Trimming shortened V by 3 bases and J by 3 bases, and 12 bases separated the two germline ends. The length of the CDR3 is 14 residues. Looked up from germline, CDR1 is MNHEY and CDR2 is SMNVEV (reference sequence). The CDR3 is CASSFGQGVYEQYF. CDR3 DNA: TGTGCCAGCAGTTTCGGGCAAGGGGTCTACGAGCAGTACTTC.

This clone was seen once. Other DNA sequences in this specimen translate into the identical CDR3. The J gene is TRBJ2-2, the V gene TRBV5-1, with D perhaps assigned TRBD1 or TRBD2 (6 bases each). V was cut by 5 bases and J by 0 bases, with 8 bases left in between. The CDR3 is made up of 14 amino acids. Germline loops: CDR1 SGHRS, CDR2 YFSETQ. Here the CDR3 reads CASRRDTNTGELFF. The DNA of the CDR3 is TGCGCCAGCAGGCGGGACACGAACACCGGGGAGCTGTTTTTT.